This TCR beta chain was identified during a study of T cells in Graves' hyperthyroidism and ophthalmopathy. CDR1 and CDR2 from the germline V gene are SNHLY and FYNNEI. The V segment lost 7 bases and the J segment 1 base; nucleotides outside the gene matches: 2. This CDR3 has 13 amino acids. Using RNA transcripts as the source, TCR beta CDR3 regions were amplified. When the TCR CDR3 underwent first-round RT-PCR, the HTBI primer set was used. TCRdb re-called the multiplex PCR reads with MiXCR, one entry per CDR3 protein. The data contain some 350,000 distinct CDR3 sequences, approximately 25% of them singletons. In its sample, this clonotype was seen many times. No antigen is known for it. Stable Graves' hyperthyroidism meant no ophthalmopathy progression within 18 months. These patients, aged 18 to 65, had recently diagnosed hyperthyroidism lasting under 2 months. Study-wide results and limits: Ophthalmopathy stood apart from stable hyperthyroidism in a 13 V-J model. Blood also showed most of the thyroid clonotypes that were expanded above 0.001.

This receptor was obtained from a man in his fifties with Graves' hyperthyroidism. V usage is TRBV2 and J usage is TRBJ2-7, with TRBD2 identical over 9 bases. Specimen: blood. The CDR3 region is CASTSGRSYEQYF. CDR3 coding DNA: TGTGCCAGCACGAGCGGGAGGTCCTACGAGCAGTACTTC.